This T cell receptor (beta chain) was identified in a study of shared clonotypes between healthy human individuals. Study-wide findings and caveats: It was only blood that was sampled, and tissue repertoires likely differ.

On this clone: Its antigen is not known.

Using immunoSEQ multiplex PCR, the repertoire was profiled, and TCRdb retains in-frame clones only, with some absent. The repertoire consists of roughly 640,000 clones, with more than 95% occurring once and the leading ten covering about 0.06%. This CDR3 spans 15 amino acids. Germline CDR1 reads MNHEY; CDR2 reads SVGAGI. The trim removed 2 bases at V and 6 bases at J, leaving 9 bases unmatched. The material sequenced was naive CD4+ T cells sorted from blood. As for subset: CD45RA+ positively selected. This chain links TRBV6-5 with TRBJ2-7, with 8 nucleotides matching TRBD2. The clonotype originates from a woman in her 30s in good health. The CDR3, as DNA: TGTGCCAGCAGTTACCTTCCAGCGGGAGCCTCCGAGCAGTACTTC. Protein product: CASSYLPAGASEQYF.